These T cell receptor beta chains were read from a single sample in a study of Graves' ophthalmopathy and Graves' hyperthyroidism. TCRdb called the multiplex PCR reads again in MiXCR, with one record for every CDR3 protein. The repertoire has about 620,000 distinct CDR3 sequences, about a fifth of them found once; the top ten carry 7.1%. Sequences were obtained from peripheral blood. These receptors came from a woman between 18 and 29 years old with stable Graves' hyperthyroidism. Some clones in this sample may be carry-over from other donors' samples. CDR3s include the opening cysteine and the closing phenylalanine or tryptophan. The D gene is left open where the match is weak. Rows give clone size only sometimes, using once, few, many, or a class for an expanded clone.

cdr3_nt cdr3_aa j_call v_call clone_size d_call
TGCGCCAGCAGCCCAGGACTCCTAAGGGGGGAGGAGACCCAGTACTTC CASSPGLLRGEETQYF TRBJ2-5 TRBV5-1 many NA
TGTGCCAGTAGTATTGTCCAGGGGACTGAAGCTTTCTTT CASSIVQGTEAFF TRBJ1-1 TRBV19 many NA
TGTGCCAGCAGCTTGGACATCTATGGCTACACCTTC CASSLDIYGYTF TRBJ1-2 TRBV5-5 many NA
TGTGCCAGTAGTAGGGTGACTAACGCTGAAGCTTTCTTT CASSRVTNAEAFF TRBJ1-1 TRBV19 many NA
TGTGCCAGCAGTGGACTAGCGGGAAACTCCTACGAGCAGTACTTC CASSGLAGNSYEQYF TRBJ2-7 TRBV27 many TRBD2
TGTGCCAGTAGTATTCAGGAAGATCAGCCCCAGCATTTT CASSIQEDQPQHF TRBJ1-5 TRBV19 few NA
TGTGCTAGTGGTCCGGGGGAGGGCCGTGAGACCCAGTACTTC CASGPGEGRETQYF TRBJ2-5 TRBV12-5 NA TRBD2
TGTGCCAGCACCGAAGGGACAGGGGGAAACGGGGAGCTGTTTTTT CASTEGTGGNGELFF TRBJ2-2 TRBV2 NA TRBD1
TGTGCCAGCTCACGGGATCGGACCGATGGCTACACCTTC CASSRDRTDGYTF TRBJ1-2 TRBV18 many NA
TGTGCCAGCAGCCTGGGACAGAGCTCCTACAATGAGCAGTTCTTC CASSLGQSSYNEQFF TRBJ2-1 TRBV6-1 few TRBD1
TGTGCCAGCAGCTTAGGTGTCGGAGGGAGCACAGATACGCAGTATTTT CASSLGVGGSTDTQYF TRBJ2-3 TRBV13 few NA
TGTGCCAGCAGCTTTTGGGTATCTGCGATTCGGTATGGCTACACCTTC CASSFWVSAIRYGYTF TRBJ1-2 TRBV11-2 many NA
TGTGCCAGCAGTTTCGTTACAGGTCCAAACACCGGGGAGCTGTTTTTT CASSFVTGPNTGELFF TRBJ2-2 TRBV27 NA NA
TGTGCCAGCAGGAGGGTCGGGACAGGGGCAATAGAGACCCAGTACTTC CASRRVGTGAIETQYF TRBJ2-5 TRBV6-5 many TRBD1
TGTGCCAGCAGCCGGGACAACATCGGGAAGCAGTACTTC CASSRDNIGKQYF TRBJ2-7 TRBV12-3/TRBV12-4 few NA
TGCGCCAGCAGCTTGAACAGGGGGATCGACGAGCAGTACTTC CASSLNRGIDEQYF TRBJ2-7 TRBV5-1 NA TRBD1
TGTGCCAGCAGTTGGGGACAGTCGTCGGGAAACACCATATATTTT CASSWGQSSGNTIYF TRBJ1-3 TRBV12-3/TRBV12-4 many TRBD1
TGCGCCAGCAGCCAAGGAGGTCGGGCGCGGGGGGTACAAGAGACCCAGTACTTC CASSQGGRARGVQETQYF TRBJ2-5 TRBV4-1 NA TRBD2
TGTGCCAGCAGTCTCCGGGACAGGCACAATTCACCCCTCCACTTT CASSLRDRHNSPLHF TRBJ1-6 TRBV12-3/TRBV12-4 many TRBD1
TGTGCCAGCAGTCGGCGGGAGATCTGGGAGACCCAGTACTTC CASSRREIWETQYF TRBJ2-5 TRBV2 NA TRBD2
TGTGCCATCACTGAGCGGGGGGCGGCTTTCTTT CAITERGAAFF TRBJ1-1 TRBV10-3 NA NA
TGTGCCAGCAGCTTAACCGTCCGGGGGGACGGCGAGCAGTACTTC CASSLTVRGDGEQYF TRBJ2-7 TRBV7-3 few TRBD2
TGTGCCAGCAGGCGCGAGGGAGTGTACAATCAGCCCCAGCATTTT CASRREGVYNQPQHF TRBJ1-5 TRBV28 few NA
TGTGCCAGCAGTTACTTGGCGTTTCAGACCCAGTACTTC CASSYLAFQTQYF TRBJ2-5 TRBV6-2/TRBV6-3 NA NA
TGTGCCTGGAGTCGGCAAACTAACTATGGCTACACCTTC CAWSRQTNYGYTF TRBJ1-2 TRBV30 many NA
TGTGCCAGCAGCCTAGGAGACGACAGGGACCAAGAGACCCAGTACTTC CASSLGDDRDQETQYF TRBJ2-5 TRBV12-3/TRBV12-4 NA TRBD1
TGCAGCGTTAAATCAGGGGCAGGGACCGGGGAGCTGTTTTTT CSVKSGAGTGELFF TRBJ2-2 TRBV29-1 NA NA
TGTGCCAGCAGCCTAACGTGGACTGTCACAGATACGCAGTATTTT CASSLTWTVTDTQYF TRBJ2-3 TRBV11-1 few NA
TGTGCCAGCAGCCCTTTAACGAACTATGGCTACACCTTC CASSPLTNYGYTF TRBJ1-2 TRBV7-9 many NA
TGCGCCAGCTCGGCTAGCGGGACTCTAGCCAAAAACATTCAGTACTTC CASSASGTLAKNIQYF TRBJ2-4 TRBV10-2 many TRBD2
TGTGCCAGCAGCGTATCAGGGGGTGGGCACACTGAAGCTTTCTTT CASSVSGGGHTEAFF TRBJ1-1 TRBV11-3 many TRBD1
TGTGCCAGCAGCGCGGAAACAGTACCGAACACCGGGGAGCTGTTTTTT CASSAETVPNTGELFF TRBJ2-2 TRBV9 NA NA